These T cell receptor beta chains were read from a single sample in a study of cytomegalovirus exposure and HLA in healthy donors. Measured with immunoSEQ multiplex PCR; TCRdb has only the in-frame clones, and not every one. This repertoire shows 100,000 to 130,000 clones, more than 70% found once; its top ten account for roughly 2.1%. The sequencing sample was made of PBMCs. All receptors come from a man between 18 and 35 years old in good health and CMV-seronegative. Both conserved end residues are part of each CDR3. The D gene is left open where the match is weak. Clone size is shown for a subset of rows, as once, few, many or a class of expanded clone.

j_call: TRBJ1-2; d_call: TRBD1; v_call: TRBV7-9; clone_size: once; cdr3_aa: CASSLDLGQAYYGYTF; cdr3_nt: TGTGCCAGCAGCCTAGATTTAGGACAGGCATACTATGGCTACACCTTC
j_call: TRBJ1-1; d_call: .; v_call: TRBV10-1; clone_size: .; cdr3_aa: CASSGTVNTEAFF; cdr3_nt: TGCGCCAGCAGTGGTACAGTTAACACTGAAGCTTTCTTT
j_call: TRBJ2-2; d_call: .; v_call: TRBV10-3; clone_size: few; cdr3_aa: CAINRDSVGELFF; cdr3_nt: TGTGCCATCAATCGGGATTCCGTCGGGGAGCTGTTTTTT
j_call: TRBJ2-5; d_call: TRBD2; v_call: TRBV4-3; clone_size: .; cdr3_aa: CASSQERGGGTQYF; cdr3_nt: TGCGCCAGCAGCCAAGAGCGGGGGGGCGGGACCCAGTACTTC
j_call: TRBJ1-3; d_call: .; v_call: TRBV7-9; clone_size: .; cdr3_aa: CASSAVRTGNTIYF; cdr3_nt: TGTGCCAGCAGCGCGGTAAGGACTGGAAACACCATATATTTT
j_call: TRBJ2-2; d_call: .; v_call: TRBV5-5; clone_size: .; cdr3_aa: CASSLRSLAGELFF; cdr3_nt: TGTGCCAGCAGCTTGAGAAGCCTGGCCGGGGAGCTGTTTTTT
j_call: TRBJ2-2; d_call: .; v_call: TRBV6-6; clone_size: .; cdr3_aa: CASSSSRMAGELFF; cdr3_nt: TGTGCCAGCAGTTCCTCCAGGATGGCCGGGGAGCTGTTTTTT
j_call: TRBJ2-7; d_call: .; v_call: TRBV4-2; clone_size: .; cdr3_aa: CASSQETGNYEQYF; cdr3_nt: TGTGCCAGCAGCCAAGAAACAGGGAATTACGAGCAGTACTTC
j_call: TRBJ2-2; d_call: TRBD1; v_call: TRBV5-1; clone_size: .; cdr3_aa: CASSPTGVNTGELFF; cdr3_nt: TGCGCCAGCAGCCCTACAGGGGTTAACACCGGGGAGCTGTTTTTT
j_call: TRBJ1-6; d_call: .; v_call: TRBV28; clone_size: .; cdr3_aa: CASSLQVESPLHF; cdr3_nt: TGTGCCAGCAGTTTACAGGTAGAATCACCCCTCCACTTT